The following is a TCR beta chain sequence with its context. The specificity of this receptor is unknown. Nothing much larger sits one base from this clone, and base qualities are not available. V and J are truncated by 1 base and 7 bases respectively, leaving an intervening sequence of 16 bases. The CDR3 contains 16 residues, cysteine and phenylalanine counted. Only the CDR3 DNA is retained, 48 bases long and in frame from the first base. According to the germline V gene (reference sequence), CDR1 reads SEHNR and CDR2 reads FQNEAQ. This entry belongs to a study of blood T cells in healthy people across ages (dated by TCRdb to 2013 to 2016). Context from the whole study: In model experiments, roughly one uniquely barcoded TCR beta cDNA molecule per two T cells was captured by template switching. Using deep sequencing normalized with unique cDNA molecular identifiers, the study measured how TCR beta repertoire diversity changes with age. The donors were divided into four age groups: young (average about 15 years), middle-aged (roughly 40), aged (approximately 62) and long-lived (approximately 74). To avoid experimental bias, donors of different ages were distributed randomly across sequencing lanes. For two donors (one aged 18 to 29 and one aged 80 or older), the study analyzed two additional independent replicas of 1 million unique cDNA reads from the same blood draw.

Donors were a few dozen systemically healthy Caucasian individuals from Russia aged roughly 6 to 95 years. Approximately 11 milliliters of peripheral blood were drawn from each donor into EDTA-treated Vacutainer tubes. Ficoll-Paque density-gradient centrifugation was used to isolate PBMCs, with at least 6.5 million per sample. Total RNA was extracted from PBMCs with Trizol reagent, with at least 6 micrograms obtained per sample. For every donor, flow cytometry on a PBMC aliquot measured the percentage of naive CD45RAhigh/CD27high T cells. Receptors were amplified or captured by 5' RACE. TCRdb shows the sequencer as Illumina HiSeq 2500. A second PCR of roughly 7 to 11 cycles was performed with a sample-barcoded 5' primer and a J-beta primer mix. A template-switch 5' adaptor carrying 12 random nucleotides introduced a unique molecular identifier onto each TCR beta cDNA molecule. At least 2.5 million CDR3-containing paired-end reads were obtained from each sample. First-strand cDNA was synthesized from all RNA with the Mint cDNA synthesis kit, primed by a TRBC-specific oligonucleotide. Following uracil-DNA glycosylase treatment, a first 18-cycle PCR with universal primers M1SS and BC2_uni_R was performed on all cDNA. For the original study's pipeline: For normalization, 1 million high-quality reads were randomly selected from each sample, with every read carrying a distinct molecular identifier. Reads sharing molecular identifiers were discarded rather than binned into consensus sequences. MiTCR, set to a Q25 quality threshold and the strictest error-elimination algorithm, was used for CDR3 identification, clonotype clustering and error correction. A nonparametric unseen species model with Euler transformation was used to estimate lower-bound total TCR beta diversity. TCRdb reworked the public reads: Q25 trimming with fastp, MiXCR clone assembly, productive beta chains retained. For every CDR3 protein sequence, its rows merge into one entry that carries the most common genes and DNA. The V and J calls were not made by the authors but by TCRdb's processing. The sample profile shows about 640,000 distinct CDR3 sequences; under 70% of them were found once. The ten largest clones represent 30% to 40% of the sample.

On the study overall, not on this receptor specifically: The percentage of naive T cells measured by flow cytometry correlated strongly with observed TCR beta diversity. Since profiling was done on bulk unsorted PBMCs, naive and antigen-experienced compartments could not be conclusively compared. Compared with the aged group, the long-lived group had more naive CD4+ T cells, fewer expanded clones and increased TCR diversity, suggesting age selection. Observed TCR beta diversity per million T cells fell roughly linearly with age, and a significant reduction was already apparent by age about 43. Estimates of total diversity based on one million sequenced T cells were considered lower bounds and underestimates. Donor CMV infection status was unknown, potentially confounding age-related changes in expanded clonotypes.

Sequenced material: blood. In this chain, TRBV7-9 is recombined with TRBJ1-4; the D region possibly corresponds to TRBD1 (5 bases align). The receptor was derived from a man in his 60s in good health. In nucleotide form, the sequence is TGTGCCAGCAGCTTAGTTCCGCAGGGCATGGGTGAAAAACTGTTTTTT. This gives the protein CASSLVPQGMGEKLFF.